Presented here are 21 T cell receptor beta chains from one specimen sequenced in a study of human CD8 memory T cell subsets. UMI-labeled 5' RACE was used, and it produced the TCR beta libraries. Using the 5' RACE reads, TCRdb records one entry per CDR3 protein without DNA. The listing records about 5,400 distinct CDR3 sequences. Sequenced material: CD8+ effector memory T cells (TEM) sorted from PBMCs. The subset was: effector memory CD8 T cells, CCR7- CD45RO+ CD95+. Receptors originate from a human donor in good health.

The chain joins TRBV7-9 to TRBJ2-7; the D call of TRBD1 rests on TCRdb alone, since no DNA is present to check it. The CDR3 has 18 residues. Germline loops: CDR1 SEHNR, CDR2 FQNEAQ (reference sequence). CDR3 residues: CASSPTGGDKRGSYEQYF.

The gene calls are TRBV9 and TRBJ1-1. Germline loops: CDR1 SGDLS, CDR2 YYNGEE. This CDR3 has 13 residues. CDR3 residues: CASSVFANTEAFF.

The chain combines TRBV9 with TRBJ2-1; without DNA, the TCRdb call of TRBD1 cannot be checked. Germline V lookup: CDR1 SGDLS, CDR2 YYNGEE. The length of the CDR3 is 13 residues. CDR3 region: CASSETGYNEQFF.

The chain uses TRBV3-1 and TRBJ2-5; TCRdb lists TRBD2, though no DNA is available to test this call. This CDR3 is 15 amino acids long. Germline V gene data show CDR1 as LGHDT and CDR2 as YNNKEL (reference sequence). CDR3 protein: CASSPGLQYQETQYF.

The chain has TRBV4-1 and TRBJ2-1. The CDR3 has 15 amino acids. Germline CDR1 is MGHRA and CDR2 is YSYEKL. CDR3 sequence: CASSQVKGSYNEQFF.

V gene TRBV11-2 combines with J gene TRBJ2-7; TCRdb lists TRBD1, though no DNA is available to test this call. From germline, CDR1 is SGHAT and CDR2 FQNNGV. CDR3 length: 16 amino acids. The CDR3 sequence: CASSLVGFARAYEQYF.

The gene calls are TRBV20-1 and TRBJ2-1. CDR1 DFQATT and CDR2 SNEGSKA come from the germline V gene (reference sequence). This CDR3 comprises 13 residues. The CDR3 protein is CSATDSSYNEQFF.

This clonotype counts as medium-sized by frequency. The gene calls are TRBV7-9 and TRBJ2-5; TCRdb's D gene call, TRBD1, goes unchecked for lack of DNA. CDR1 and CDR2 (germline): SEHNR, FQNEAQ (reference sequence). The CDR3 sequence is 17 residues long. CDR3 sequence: CASSYGIPQDTEETQYF.

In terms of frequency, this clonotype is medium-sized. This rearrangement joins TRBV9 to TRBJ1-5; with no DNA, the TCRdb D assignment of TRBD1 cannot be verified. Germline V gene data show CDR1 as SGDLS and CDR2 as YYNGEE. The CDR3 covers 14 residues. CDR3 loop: CASSVGQYNQPQHF.

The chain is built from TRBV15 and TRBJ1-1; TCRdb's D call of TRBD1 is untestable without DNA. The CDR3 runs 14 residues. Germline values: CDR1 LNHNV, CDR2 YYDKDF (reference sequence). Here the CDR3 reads CATSRGTGFLEAFF. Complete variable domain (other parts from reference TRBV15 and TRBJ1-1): DAMVIQNPRYQVTQFGKPVTLSCSQTLNHNVMYWYQQKSSQAPKLLFHYYDKDFNNEADTPDNFQSRRPNTSFCFLDIRSPGLGDTAMYLCATSRGTGFLEAFFGQGTRLTVV.

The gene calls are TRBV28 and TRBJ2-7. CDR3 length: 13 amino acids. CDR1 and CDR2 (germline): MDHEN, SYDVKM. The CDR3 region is CASSWISSYEQYF.

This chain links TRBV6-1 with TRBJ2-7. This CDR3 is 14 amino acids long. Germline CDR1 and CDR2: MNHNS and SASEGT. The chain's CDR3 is CASSDLGSSGEQYF.

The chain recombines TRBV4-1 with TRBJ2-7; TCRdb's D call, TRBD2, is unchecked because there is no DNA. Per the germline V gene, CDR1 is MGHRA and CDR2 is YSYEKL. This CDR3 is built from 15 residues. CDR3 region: CASSQETSGDYQQYF.

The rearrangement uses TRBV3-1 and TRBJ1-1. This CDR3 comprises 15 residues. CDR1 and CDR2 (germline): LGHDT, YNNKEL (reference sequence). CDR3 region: CASSQFADMNTEAFF.

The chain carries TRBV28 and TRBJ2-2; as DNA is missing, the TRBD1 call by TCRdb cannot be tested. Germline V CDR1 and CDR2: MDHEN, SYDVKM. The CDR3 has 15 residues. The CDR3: CASSFQGVVTGELFF.

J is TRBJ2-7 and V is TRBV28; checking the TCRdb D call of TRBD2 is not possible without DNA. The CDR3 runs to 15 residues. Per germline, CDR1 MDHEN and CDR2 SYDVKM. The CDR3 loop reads CASSFLAGVLGEQYF.

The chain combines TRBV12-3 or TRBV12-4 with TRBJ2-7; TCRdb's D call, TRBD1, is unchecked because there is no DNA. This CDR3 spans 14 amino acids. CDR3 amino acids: CASSWGGGSYEQYF.

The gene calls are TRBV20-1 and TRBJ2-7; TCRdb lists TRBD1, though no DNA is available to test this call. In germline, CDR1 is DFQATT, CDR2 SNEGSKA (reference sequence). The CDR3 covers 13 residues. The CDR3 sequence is CSARVPLYYEQYF.

The CDR3 is CSARQHQGGEQYF. The chain combines TRBV20-1 with TRBJ2-7; TCRdb returns TRBD2, unconfirmable since there is no DNA. This CDR3 spans 13 amino acids. CDR1 DFQATT and CDR2 SNEGSKA come from the germline V gene (reference sequence).

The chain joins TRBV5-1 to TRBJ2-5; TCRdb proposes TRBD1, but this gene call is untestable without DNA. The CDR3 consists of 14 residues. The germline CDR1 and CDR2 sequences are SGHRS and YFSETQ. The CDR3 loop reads CASRGSGVLETQYF.

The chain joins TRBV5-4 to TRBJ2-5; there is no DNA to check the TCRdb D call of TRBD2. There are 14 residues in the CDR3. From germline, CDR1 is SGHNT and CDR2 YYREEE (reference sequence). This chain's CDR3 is CASSLAGGRETQYF.